A single sample gave rise to the 12 T cell receptor beta chains below, sequenced in a study of CD8+ T cells in alopecia areata. Treatment given: oral pan-JAK inhibitor, 5-10 mg twice daily. It was cDNA, reverse transcribed from extracted RNA, that served as the sequencing template. The repertoire was sequenced with immunoSEQ multiplex PCR; TCRdb's copy has only in-frame clones and lacks some. The sample includes around 150,000 clones, less than 80% of them seen just once. Source: CD4+ T cells sorted from blood, taken at week 24, from a patient treated with tofacitinib. Receptors were obtained from a human donor with alopecia areata.

The rearrangement uses TRBV6-5 and TRBJ2-7; D unclear. This CDR3 comprises 13 residues. Trimming removed 2 bases from V and 3 bases from J, with 8 bases in between. In germline, CDR1 is MNHEY, CDR2 SVGAGI. The CDR3 sequence is CASSYLPGYEQYF. The CDR3 DNA follows: TGTGCCAGCAGTTACCTCCCTGGCTACGAGCAGTACTTC.

V and J are TRBV29-1 and TRBJ1-1, with D hard to call. The CDR3 loop spans 14 amino acids. V lost 3 bases to trimming and J lost 5 bases, with 16 bases between them. Germline V gene lookup returns CDR1 SQVTM and CDR2 ANQGSEA. The CDR3 sequence: CSVEVSAGWTEAFF. The DNA for the CDR3 is TGCAGCGTTGAGGTTTCCGCCGGGTGGACTGAAGCTTTCTTT.

V and J are TRBV7-9 and TRBJ1-2; D is ambiguous. There are 13 residues in the CDR3. From germline, CDR1 is SEHNR and CDR2 FQNEAQ (reference sequence). Trimming took off 1 base at V and 3 bases at J, with 6 bases between the two ends. The CDR3 protein is CASSLGQYYGYTF. CDR3 DNA sequence: TGTGCCAGCAGCTTAGGGCAGTACTATGGCTACACCTTC.

The chain couples TRBV29-1 to TRBJ2-7, with TRBD1 matching over 10 bases. The CDR3 is 14 residues long. CDR1 SQVTM and CDR2 ANQGSEA come from the germline V gene. The V gene end was trimmed by 1 base and the J gene end by 3 bases; junction bases not matched to a gene: 3. The CDR3 nucleotides are TGCAGCGTTGAAGCGGGACAGGGGAGCTACGAGCAGTACTTC. It translates to CSVEAGQGSYEQYF.

The chain recombines TRBV12-5 with TRBJ1-6, with D possibly matching TRBD1 (5 bases). Trimming took 7 bases from V and 5 from J, leaving 12 bases between them. CDR1 LGHNT and CDR2 FRNRAP come from the germline V gene. The CDR3 has 14 amino acids. CDR3 in amino acids: CASAGGGDNSPLHF. CDR3 nucleotide sequence: TGTGCTAGTGCGGGGGGAGGGGATAATTCACCCCTCCACTTT.

This clone appeared a single time. V is TRBV7-9 and J is TRBJ1-1, with a possible D match to TRBD1 (6 bases). Per germline, CDR1 SEHNR and CDR2 FQNEAQ (reference sequence). The germline V and J ends were trimmed by 5 bases and 4 bases, with 17 bases remaining between them. This CDR3 is 15 amino acids long. CDR3 region: CASSPTQGMGTEAFF. The DNA of the CDR3 is TGTGCCAGCAGCCCTACACAGGGAATGGGCACTGAAGCTTTCTTT.

In nucleotides, the CDR3 is TGCGCCAGCAGCCAAGATAGAGGCAGGGCGAGGAACACTGAAGCTTTCTTT. Amino acids: CASSQDRGRARNTEAFF. This chain links TRBV4-1 with TRBJ1-1; D may be TRBD1 (5 bases). The germline CDR1 and CDR2 sequences are MGHRA and YSYEKL. The V end lost 0 bases, the J end lost 1 base, and 15 bases lay between the germline ends. The CDR3 totals 17 residues.

This chain joins TRBV5-1 and TRBJ2-5; D gene unclear. Trimming removed 1 base from V and 5 bases from J, with 15 bases in between. The CDR3 runs 15 residues. CDR1 and CDR2 (germline): SGHRS, YFSETQ. The DNA for the CDR3 is TGCGCCAGCAGCTTGACGGGCCTCGGTAGCGAGACCCAGTACTTC. Amino acids: CASSLTGLGSETQYF. Drawing the rest from reference TRBV5-1 and TRBJ2-5, the complete variable domain is KAGVTQTPRYLIKTRGQQVTLSCSPISGHRSVSWYQQTPGQGLQFLFEYFSETQRNKGNFPGRFSGRQFSNSRSEMNVSTLELGDSALYLCASSLTGLGSETQYFGPGTRLLVL.

This clone appeared a single time. This sequence joins TRBV5-1 and TRBJ1-1; D gene ambiguous. CDR1 is SGHRS and CDR2 is YFSETQ in the germline V gene. Trimming stripped 4 bases from V and 1 base from J, with 17 bases between. This CDR3 is 16 amino acids long. The chain's CDR3 is CASSRGGRGENTEAFF. In nucleotides, the CDR3 is TGCGCCAGCAGCCGGGGAGGGCGGGGAGAGAACACTGAAGCTTTCTTT.

This clone was seen more than once but under ten times. The rearrangement joins TRBV29-1 to TRBJ2-6; D remains ambiguous. CDR1 is SQVTM and CDR2 is ANQGSEA in the germline V gene. V lost 4 bases and J lost 2, with 12 bases in between. This CDR3 region has 15 residues. The CDR3 protein is CSVVFPSAGANVLTF. The CDR3 nucleotides read TGCAGCGTTGTATTTCCGAGCGCTGGGGCCAACGTCCTGACTTTC.

J is TRBJ1-1 and V is TRBV5-6; D is uncertain. The V end lost 4 bases, the J end lost 5 bases, and 9 bases lay between the germline ends. The CDR3 totals 12 residues. Germline-derived CDR1 and CDR2 are SGHDT and YYEEEE. Here the CDR3 reads CASSIGGTEAFF. CDR3 coding DNA: TGTGCCAGCAGCATAGGAGGGACTGAAGCTTTCTTT.

The V gene is TRBV10-3, the J gene TRBJ1-5; a possible D gene is TRBD1 (5 bases). Germline V CDR1 and CDR2: ENHRY, SYGVKD. The CDR3 extends over 13 amino acids. Trimming pared 10 bases from V and 0 bases from J, leaving 10 bases between. CDR3 in amino acids: CATSDISNQPQHF. The CDR3 DNA follows: TGTGCCACCTCGGACATTAGCAATCAGCCCCAGCATTTT.